This record concerns one T cell receptor (beta chain) sequence. Looked up from germline, CDR1 is MNHEY and CDR2 is SMNVEV (reference sequence). The V and J ends lost 5 bases and 0 bases, in that order; junction bases with no gene match: 6. The CDR3 loop spans 16 amino acids. These data come from a study of T cell changes during pregnancy in multiple sclerosis. TCRdb's copy holds only in-frame clones and misses some; the assay was immunoSEQ multiplex PCR. The sample has roughly 41,000 clones, 88% seen once. The chain has TRBV27 and TRBJ2-1; 8 bases line up with TRBD2. The sample here was CD8+ T cells from peripheral blood mononuclear cells, taken in the third trimester of pregnancy. The receptor was isolated from a female donor with multiple sclerosis, enrolled in a pregnancy study. CDR3 amino acids: CASSRLAGSSYNEQFF. The CDR3 DNA is TGTGCCAGCAGTAGGCTAGCGGGCAGCTCCTACAATGAGCAGTTCTTC.